A single sample is the source of the 9 T cell receptor beta chains below, sequenced in a study of type 1 regulatory T cells. Study results and caveats: Compared with non-Tr1 cells, Tr1 cells showed a narrower TCR repertoire.

What these receptors recognize is not known. MiXCR, applied by TCRdb to the reads, yields one record per CDR3 protein. The sample includes approximately 77,000 distinct CDR3 sequences, about a fifth of them seen just once. Sequencing was done on a sample of cultured type 1 regulatory T (Tr1) cells, either the whole culture or a sorted fraction (not recorded which). Every receptor here comes from a human donor in good health.

The J gene is TRBJ2-1, the V gene TRBV5-4; 11 bases are a match to TRBD2. The CDR3 consists of 15 residues. The germline V gene has CDR1 SGHNT and CDR2 YYREEE (reference sequence). Losses at the gene ends were 1 base for V and 6 bases for J; bases not matched to a gene: 3. The chain's CDR3 is CASSLTSGSPNEQFF. CDR3 nucleotide sequence: TGTGCCAGCAGCTTGACTAGCGGGAGCCCCAATGAGCAGTTCTTC.

This clonotype was seen a few times. The V call is TRBV7-3, the J call TRBJ2-2; D is undetermined. CDR3 length equals 14 residues. V lost 6 bases, J lost 0 bases, and 8 bases lay in between. Germline V gene lookup returns CDR1 SGHTA and CDR2 FQGTGA. This chain's CDR3 is CASRNTANTGELFF. DNA for the CDR3: TGTGCCAGCAGGAATACCGCGAACACCGGGGAGCTGTTTTTT.

The genes are TRBV28 and TRBJ2-5; 13 nucleotides align to TRBD2. The CDR3 is 16 amino acids. Germline V lookup: CDR1 MDHEN, CDR2 SYDVKM. Germline trimming cut 5 bases from V and 5 bases from J; bases unmatched to any gene: 8. The CDR3 protein is CASSLLTSGRTETQYF. The CDR3 DNA follows: TGTGCCAGCAGTCTCCTGACTAGCGGGAGGACGGAGACCCAGTACTTC.

The rearrangement uses TRBV20-1 and TRBJ2-3; the D gene is possibly TRBD2 (5 bases). The CDR3 is made up of 12 amino acids. The germline V gene has CDR1 DFQATT and CDR2 SNEGSKA (reference sequence). V lost 7 bases to trimming and J lost 3 bases, with 11 bases between them. CDR3: CSETPGTDTQYF. CDR3 DNA sequence: TGCAGTGAGACCCCGGGAACAGATACGCAGTATTTT.

This chain links TRBV11-2 with TRBJ2-7; D may be TRBD2 (5 bases). Looked up from germline, CDR1 is SGHAT and CDR2 is FQNNGV. Trimming took off 2 bases at V and 3 bases at J, with 20 bases between the two ends. This CDR3 contains 17 residues. This CDR3 reads CASSLTSGPSRRYEQYF. CDR3 nucleotides: TGTGCCAGCAGCTTAACCTCCGGACCTAGCCGGCGCTACGAGCAGTACTTC.

The gene calls are TRBV5-1 and TRBJ2-7, with TRBD1 matching over 7 bases. From germline, CDR1 is SGHRS and CDR2 YFSETQ. V dropped 4 bases and J dropped 0; count of bases not matched to a gene: 7. This CDR3 is 15 amino acids long. The CDR3 sequence: CASSPARDSSYEQYF. CDR3 DNA: TGCGCCAGCAGCCCGGCCCGGGACAGCTCCTACGAGCAGTACTTC.

Remarks on this clonotype: The junction differs from germline at one of its ends, possibly a read error. V usage is TRBV9 and J usage is TRBJ2-1; a weak D match, TRBD2 (6 bases). The CDR3 has 10 amino acids. Germline CDR1 and CDR2: SGDLS and YYNGEE. Here the CDR3 reads CQRGGNEQFF. Here the CDR3 DNA reads TGCCAACGGGGAGGCAATGAGCAGTTCTTC.

This clonotype occurred many times. At one end the junction does not follow the germline gene, possibly because of a read error. The J gene is TRBJ2-1, the V gene TRBV7-9; the match to TRBD2 covers 10 bases. CDR1 and CDR2 from the germline V gene are SEHNR and FQNEAQ (reference sequence). The CDR3 is made up of 14 amino acids. This chain's CDR3 is CASSLAGESTEQFF. CDR3 nucleotide sequence: TGTGCCAGCAGCCTAGCGGGAGAGAGTACTGAGCAGTTCTTC. The whole variable domain, filled in from reference TRBV7-9 and TRBJ2-1, reads DTGVSQNPRHKITKRGQNVTFRCDPISEHNRLYWYRQTLGQGPEFLTYFQNEAQLEKSRLLSDRFSAERPKGSFSTLEIQRTEQGDSAMYLCASSLAGESTEQFFGPGTRLTVL.

A single count supports this clonotype. Lacking the conserved final phenylalanine or tryptophan, this CDR3 likely reflects a read error. The chain is built from TRBV20-1 and TRBJ2-7; the D gene is possibly TRBD1 (6 bases). V lost 4 bases and J lost 7, with 20 bases in between. There are 14 residues in the CDR3. Germline-derived CDR1 and CDR2 are DFQATT and SNEGSKA (reference sequence). The CDR3 region has the DNA TGCAGTGCTAACTCTAGGGGGTCGCCGTGGGAGCAGTACCTC. Residues: CSANSRGSPWEQYL.